This is a list of T cell receptor beta chains from one sample in a study of T cell responses to AZD1222 COVID-19 vaccine. Some clones are missing from TCRdb's copy, which holds only in-frame ones; the method was immunoSEQ multiplex PCR. The data hold 110,000 to 150,000 clones, with 85% to 90% observed a single time. Source: peripheral blood, taken on day 0 of AZD1222 vaccination. These receptors were collected from an adult in good health. The CDR3 runs from the conserved cysteine through the conserved F or W. A D gene is named only where the DNA matches it firmly. Clone size is given for some rows only: seen once, a few or many times, or a class if the clone is expanded.

d_gene	abundance	v_gene	j_gene	CDR3nt	CDR3aa
-	-	TRBV4-1	TRBJ2-1	TGCGCCAGCAGCCAAGACTTAGGGCCCCCCTACAATGAGCAGTTCTTC	CASSQDLGPPYNEQFF
-	-	TRBV28	TRBJ2-7	TGTGCCAGCAGCGGGTCGGTGGCGGGGTTACACTACGAGCAGTACTTC	CASSGSVAGLHYEQYF
-	-	TRBV5-1	TRBJ2-7	TGCGCCAGCAGCTTTGGTGGCAGCTCCTACGAGCAGTACTTC	CASSFGGSSYEQYF
-	-	TRBV5-1	TRBJ2-7	TGCGCCAGCAGCTTGGCTACGCATGACGGGTACGAGCAGTACTTC	CASSLATHDGYEQYF
TRBD1	-	TRBV30	TRBJ2-3	TGTGCCTGGAGTGTTACAGGGGGCAAAGATACGCAGTATTTT	CAWSVTGGKDTQYF
-	once	TRBV9	TRBJ1-2	TGTGCCAGCAGCAACCGGGCAGATGGCTACACCTTC	CASSNRADGYTF
-	-	TRBV5-1	TRBJ2-1	TGCGCCAGCAGCTTTTCCCGCAATGAGCAGTTCTTC	CASSFSRNEQFF
TRBD1	-	TRBV6-2/TRBV6-3	TRBJ2-7	TGTGCCAGCAGCTCCGACAGGGGGGGGTCCTACGAGCAGTACTTC	CASSSDRGGSYEQYF
-	-	TRBV27	TRBJ1-1	TGTGCCAGCAGCAGGGCGGGCACTGAAGCTTTCTTT	CASSRAGTEAFF
-	-	TRBV28	TRBJ2-1	TGTGCCAGCAGTTTGGATGGTGGCTCCTACAATGAGCAGTTCTTC	CASSLDGGSYNEQFF
TRBD1	-	TRBV4-1	TRBJ2-7	TGCGCCAGCAGCCAAGTGGGGACAGGGCTATCCGAGCAGTACTTC	CASSQVGTGLSEQYF
-	-	TRBV6-2/TRBV6-3	TRBJ1-1	TGTGCCAGCAGTTACCCCGGGGGTGAAGCTTTCTTT	CASSYPGGEAFF
TRBD1	-	TRBV30	TRBJ1-6	TGTGCCTGGAGTGTAAGGGACAGGGATCCTAATTCACCCCTCCACTTT	CAWSVRDRDPNSPLHF
TRBD1	-	TRBV7-9	TRBJ1-6	TGTGCCAGCAGCTTCTCACAGGGGTCTTCACCCCTCCACTTT	CASSFSQGSSPLHF
-	-	TRBV5-5	TRBJ2-2	TGTGCCAGCAGCTTGGACGGTGTCTCCGGGGAGCTGTTTTTT	CASSLDGVSGELFF
-	-	TRBV28	TRBJ1-6	TGTGCCAGCAGTTCGGCAGGTTATAATTCACCCCTCCACTTT	CASSSAGYNSPLHF
TRBD1	-	TRBV30	TRBJ1-1	TGTGCCTGGCTAGCTTACAGGGGGACGAACACTGAAGCTTTCTTT	CAWLAYRGTNTEAFF
-	-	TRBV7-8	TRBJ1-6	TGTGCCAGCAGCCCTACGTGGTTGGGGGGCGGGTCACCCCTCCACTTT	CASSPTWLGGGSPLHF
-	-	TRBV5-4	TRBJ2-1	TGTGCCAGCAGCTTGGGTCGTGGGGAGCGATACAATGAGCAGTTCTTC	CASSLGRGERYNEQFF
-	-	TRBV10-3	TRBJ1-6	TGTGCCATCAGTGAGCGGGGACAAAACTCGCCCCTCCACTTT	CAISERGQNSPLHF
-	-	TRBV6-5	TRBJ2-3	TGTGCCAGCAGTTATTTTACGTCGCCAAGCACAGATACGCAGTATTTT	CASSYFTSPSTDTQYF
TRBD2	-	TRBV4-1	TRBJ2-7	TGCGCCAGCAGCCAAGAAGCGGGAGGGCCGAGAGAGCAGTACTTC	CASSQEAGGPREQYF
-	-	TRBV6-1	TRBJ1-1	TGTGCCAGCAGTGACAGGCGGGAATTAAATGAAGCTTTCTTT	CASSDRRELNEAFF
-	-	TRBV28	TRBJ1-5	TGTGCCAGCAGTGTAAACACAGGGATGGGCAATCAGCCCCAGCATTTT	CASSVNTGMGNQPQHF
-	-	TRBV27	TRBJ2-3	TGTGCCAGCAGGGATACGGAGTGGGAGGACACAGATACGCAGTATTTT	CASRDTEWEDTDTQYF
TRBD2	-	TRBV10-3	TRBJ2-1	TGTGCCATCAGTGGTAACCCCTCCCTAGCGGGAGCCCCTAATTCCTACAATGAGCAGTTCTTC	CAISGNPSLAGAPNSYNEQFF
TRBD2	-	TRBV27	TRBJ2-5	TGTGCCAGCAGTTTAGCACTAGCGGGAGTGGAGACCCAGTACTTC	CASSLALAGVETQYF
-	-	TRBV7-9	TRBJ2-3	TGTGCCAGCAGCTTAAGACGGGACGGGGGCGCAGATACGCAGTATTTT	CASSLRRDGGADTQYF
-	few	TRBV2	TRBJ2-7	TGTGCCAGCAGTTTTTCCGACACCTACGAGCAGTACTTC	CASSFSDTYEQYF
TRBD1	-	TRBV5-8	TRBJ2-5	TGTGCCAGCAGTCCTAAGACAGGGTGGGAGACCCAGTACTTC	CASSPKTGWETQYF
-	few	TRBV2	TRBJ1-5	TGTGCCAGCAGTGAAGACCTTAGTAGCAATCAGCCCCAGCATTTT	CASSEDLSSNQPQHF
TRBD1	-	TRBV9	TRBJ1-4	TGTGCCAGCACCCCTGAGGGACAGCTAAATGAAAAACTGTTTTTT	CASTPEGQLNEKLFF
-	-	TRBV12-3/TRBV12-4	TRBJ1-5	TGTGCCAGCAGCGTCGAGGTGAATCAGCCCCAGCATTTT	CASSVEVNQPQHF
TRBD2	once	TRBV6-5	TRBJ2-3	TGTGCTAGCGGGAGGGCCGGAGCAGATACGCAGTATTTT	CASGRAGADTQYF
-	once	TRBV7-2	TRBJ2-7	TGTGCCAGCAGCTCCCTCACGGGAAGGGCTCACGAGCAGTACTTC	CASSSLTGRAHEQYF
-	-	TRBV6-5	TRBJ1-3	TGTGCCAGCAGTTCCGGGCCCAGACCTGGAAACACCATATATTTT	CASSSGPRPGNTIYF
-	-	TRBV27	TRBJ2-1	TGTGCCAGCAGTCCTGGGCCGCTATACAATGAGCAGTTCTTC	CASSPGPLYNEQFF
TRBD1	-	TRBV7-8	TRBJ2-7	TGTGCCAGCAGCCGAGACAGGGGGAGGCGAGAGCAGTACTTC	CASSRDRGRREQYF
TRBD2	-	TRBV7-9	TRBJ2-1	TGTGCCAGCAGCTTAGTGTCAGCGGGAGGGCCAAATGAGCAGTTCTTC	CASSLVSAGGPNEQFF
-	-	TRBV29-1	TRBJ2-3	TGCAGCGGCGGACGGGACACAGATACGCAGTATTTT	CSGGRDTDTQYF
TRBD2	-	TRBV7-2	TRBJ2-2	TGTGCCAGCAGCCTCAGGACTAGCTCCGCGAACACCGGGGAGCTGTTTTTT	CASSLRTSSANTGELFF
-	-	TRBV9	TRBJ2-1	TGTGCCAGCAGCGTCGGGACTCTGGGGCTCAATGAGCAGTTCTTC	CASSVGTLGLNEQFF
TRBD1	-	TRBV19	TRBJ2-5	TGTGCCAGTAGTCCAAGACACAGGGGCCAAGAGACCCAGTACTTC	CASSPRHRGQETQYF
-	once	TRBV27	TRBJ2-7	TGTGCCAGCACCAACCGGGACTTACCCTACGAGCAGTACTTC	CASTNRDLPYEQYF
TRBD1	-	TRBV6-5	TRBJ1-3	TGTGCCAGCAATATACAGGGGTTTACTGGAAACACCATATATTTT	CASNIQGFTGNTIYF
-	-	TRBV24-1	TRBJ1-5	TGTGCCACCAGATCCGGGGATAGCAATCAGCCCCAGCATTTT	CATRSGDSNQPQHF
-	-	TRBV4-3	TRBJ2-1	TGCGCCAGCAGCCAGACGGGCCTCGATGAGCAGTTCTTC	CASSQTGLDEQFF
-	-	TRBV6-5	TRBJ1-1	TGTGCCAGCAAGCAGGGCTGGAACACTGAAGCTTTCTTT	CASKQGWNTEAFF
TRBD1	-	TRBV19	TRBJ1-5	TGTGCCAGTAGTATAGTGGGACAGAGCAATCAGCCCCAGCATTTT	CASSIVGQSNQPQHF
-	-	TRBV11-2	TRBJ2-7	TGTGCCGTAGAAGGGAGCTCCTACGAGCAGTACTTC	CAVEGSSYEQYF
-	-	TRBV6-5	TRBJ1-5	TGTGCCACCCAAGGTTTAGTGTATCAGCCCCAGCATTTT	CATQGLVYQPQHF
TRBD1	-	TRBV7-9	TRBJ2-7	TGTGCCAGCAGCGGAGACAGGGGCCACGAGCAGTACTTC	CASSGDRGHEQYF
-	-	TRBV10-1	TRBJ2-7	TGCGCCAGCAGTCAGGGAATCTCCTACGAGCAGTACTTC	CASSQGISYEQYF
TRBD1	-	TRBV9	TRBJ1-1	TGTGCCAGCAGCCGCGGGACAGGGAGAATGAACACTGAAGCTTTCTTT	CASSRGTGRMNTEAFF
-	-	TRBV30	TRBJ2-7	TGTGCCTGGAAAACGGTAACCTACGAGCAGTACTTC	CAWKTVTYEQYF
TRBD1	-	TRBV7-3	TRBJ2-7	TGTGCCAGCAGCTTAAGGCAGGGGGCCGAGCAGTACTTC	CASSLRQGAEQYF
-	-	TRBV20-1	TRBJ1-2	TGCAGTGCTAGGACGGAGTATGGCTACACCTTC	CSARTEYGYTF
-	-	TRBV7-2	TRBJ2-1	TGTGCCAGCAGTCTATCGGCAGTAGCGAGTTACAATGAGCAGTTCTTC	CASSLSAVASYNEQFF
-	-	TRBV19	TRBJ1-2	TGTGCCAGTAGCGCGCTATCCCGGCAAAACTTAGCTAACTATGGCTACACCTTC	CASSALSRQNLANYGYTF
TRBD1	few	TRBV5-1	TRBJ2-7	TGCGCCAGCAGCTTGGTCGGGACAGGGAGGGCCTCCTACGAGCAGTACTTC	CASSLVGTGRASYEQYF